A selection of T cell receptor beta chains follows, all from one sample in a study of blood T cell repertoires in COVID-19. Sequenced by immunoSEQ multiplex PCR; TCRdb stores in-frame clones only, minus some. The top ten hold approximately 2.6% of the sample, which has around 260,000 clones, about 91% seen once. The specimen sequenced was peripheral blood. The receptors here all came from a person in their late teens or twenties with COVID-19, enrolled during active disease. The CDR3 runs from the conserved cysteine through the conserved F or W. Each record gives: V gene, J gene, clone size, D gene, CDR3 DNA, CDR3 protein. A D gene is named only where the DNA matches it firmly. Clone size is shown for a subset of rows, as once, few, many or a class of expanded clone.

TRBV4-3	TRBJ1-6	.	.	TGCGCCAGCAGCCAAGATCGGGCAGGGGCCTCCTCACCCCTCCACTTT	CASSQDRAGASSPLHF
TRBV11-1	TRBJ2-5	.	.	TGTGCCAGCAGCTTCCGGGGGGCAGAGACCCAGTACTTC	CASSFRGAETQYF
TRBV25-1	TRBJ2-7	.	.	TGTGCCAGCACCAGCCGGACAGCGGACGAGCAGTACTTC	CASTSRTADEQYF
TRBV2	TRBJ1-1	once	.	TGTGCCAGCAGTCTACAGGTGATGAACACTGAAGCTTTCTTT	CASSLQVMNTEAFF
TRBV14	TRBJ2-3	.	.	TGTGCCAGCAGCCAAGACGCGCACTGGGAGACAGATACGCAGTATTTT	CASSQDAHWETDTQYF
TRBV2	TRBJ1-3	.	.	TGTGCCAGCAGGAAACAGGGAGTTGCTGGAAACACCATATATTTT	CASRKQGVAGNTIYF
TRBV6-2/TRBV6-3	TRBJ1-6	.	.	TGTGCCAGCAGTCCCGACAGGTCCAAGGGCGATTCACCCCTCCACTTT	CASSPDRSKGDSPLHF
TRBV12-3/TRBV12-4	TRBJ2-1	.	.	TGTGCCACATTCGGAGGGGCCCACAATGAGCAGTTCTTC	CATFGGAHNEQFF
TRBV10-3	TRBJ2-1	.	.	TGTGCCATCAGCCTCGTTCACAATGAGCAGTTCTTC	CAISLVHNEQFF
TRBV13	TRBJ2-3	.	.	TGTGCCAGCAGCGGCCCAGATACGCAGTATTTT	CASSGPDTQYF
TRBV11-2	TRBJ2-7	.	TRBD2	TGTGCCAGCAGCATCACTAGCGGGAGTTTCTCCTACGAGCAGTACTTC	CASSITSGSFSYEQYF
TRBV6-4	TRBJ2-1	.	.	TGTGCCAGCAGTGAAGACGGGAGCTCCTACAATGAGCAGTTCTTC	CASSEDGSSYNEQFF
TRBV6-5	TRBJ1-2	.	.	TGTGCCAGCACAGCGAACTATGGCTACACCTTC	CASTANYGYTF
TRBV7-8	TRBJ2-7	.	TRBD1	TGTGCCAGCAGCTTGACAGGGTCATCCTACGAGCAGTACTTC	CASSLTGSSYEQYF
TRBV9	TRBJ2-2	.	TRBD2	TGTGCCAGCAGCGTAGATCAGCGGGGTAACACCGGGGAGCTGTTTTTT	CASSVDQRGNTGELFF
TRBV4-3	TRBJ2-5	.	.	TGCGCCAGCAGCCAAGATGGAGCCAAAGAGACCCAGTACTTC	CASSQDGAKETQYF
TRBV4-2	TRBJ2-3	.	TRBD2	TGTGCCAGCAGCCAAGAACTAGCGGGAGTGGGCACAGATACGCAGTATTTT	CASSQELAGVGTDTQYF
TRBV7-2	TRBJ2-5	.	.	TGTGCCAGCAGCCAGAATCAGGGGTCCCAAGAGACCCAGTACTTC	CASSQNQGSQETQYF
TRBV27	TRBJ1-4	.	TRBD1	TGTGCCAGCACGGACAGGGTGGGGACGCTCCGAGAAAAACTGTTTTTT	CASTDRVGTLREKLFF
TRBV5-5	TRBJ2-6	.	.	TGTGCCAGCAGCCTTGATAACTTCTCTGGGGCCAACGTCCTGACTTTC	CASSLDNFSGANVLTF
TRBV2	TRBJ1-6	.	.	TGTGCCAGCAGCCCGGACAGCTCCTATAATTCACCCCTCCACTTT	CASSPDSSYNSPLHF
TRBV5-4	TRBJ2-5	.	.	TGTGCCAGCAGCTTGGACCGAATTAGCGTCGGCGAGACCCAGTACTTC	CASSLDRISVGETQYF
TRBV5-4	TRBJ2-1	.	TRBD2	TGTGCCAGCAGCTTGGACCGGGCTCCCGGGAGGGAGCAGTTCTTC	CASSLDRAPGREQFF